The clone carrying this T cell receptor (beta chain) was picked up a small number of times. The antigen is not known. V was trimmed by 6 bases and J by 5 bases, leaving 19 bases between them. The CDR3 is 16 residues long. CDR1 is ENHRY and CDR2 is SYGVKD in the germline V gene. A single record per CDR3 protein comes from TCRdb applying MiXCR to the 5' RACE reads. Of roughly 240,000 distinct CDR3 sequences listed, about 16% are singletons. This specimen comes from a study of T-cell memory formation after mild COVID-19. Study background: For the most part, TCR clusters were specific to one donor. Whole-study findings and limits: CD4+ contracting clones were mainly CM and EM; CD8+ ones, EMRA. Clones shrinking from day 15 to 85 showed even CD4/CD8 mixes; later expanders tilted CD4+.

J is TRBJ2-2 and V is TRBV10-3, with D possibly being TRBD1 or TRBD2 (5 bases each). The material sequenced was PBMCs or a T cell subset sorted from them (not recorded which). This TCR derives from a man aged 18 to 29 who had mild COVID-19 (a few samples of this study predate the infection). Cell type and time point are not known. This chain's CDR3 is CAIRVEATWGTGELFF. DNA for the CDR3: TGTGCCATCAGGGTAGAGGCCACATGGGGGACCGGGGAGCTGTTTTTT.